This T cell receptor beta chain was obtained from a study of cytomegalovirus exposure and HLA in healthy donors. Amplification used 60 Vbeta primers and 13 Jbeta primers. Using immunoSEQ multiplex PCR, the repertoire was profiled, and TCRdb retains in-frame clones only, with some absent. Of 200,000 to 250,000 clones listed, approximately 81% are singletons. Study results and limitations: Cytomegalovirus-associated TCR beta chains were listed, numbering 150 to 200.

No CMV serostatus entry exists for this donor. The CDR3 has 15 residues. In germline, CDR1 is MNHNS, CDR2 SASEGT. V lost 4 bases to trimming and J lost 2 bases; unmatched junction nucleotides: 6. About this clone: Its antigen is still unknown.

This clonotype originated in a human donor in good health. V gene TRBV6-1 combines with J gene TRBJ2-7; 9 bases fit TRBD2. Sequenced input: PBMCs. This CDR3 is CASSVGLADAYEQYF. The CDR3 DNA is TGTGCCAGCAGTGTGGGACTAGCCGACGCCTACGAGCAGTACTTC.